The 23 T cell receptor beta chains reported below all come from one sample, sequenced in a study of shared clonotypes between healthy human individuals. The assay was immunoSEQ multiplex PCR, and TCRdb's table has in-frame clones only and misses some. The sample gives some 480,000 clones, 70% to 80% of which show up once; more than 10% is in the top ten. What was sequenced was PBMCs. Receptors were obtained from a woman in her thirties or forties in good health. Some clones in this sample may be carry-over from other donors' samples.

The chain carries TRBV6-1 and TRBJ2-1, with D possibly being TRBD2 (6 bases). This CDR3 has 14 amino acids. Trimming cost V 5 bases and J 1 base, with 9 bases left between them. The germline V gene has CDR1 MNHNS and CDR2 SASEGT. CDR3 amino acids: CASSSLASYNEQFF. CDR3 nucleotide sequence: TGTGCCAGCAGTTCCCTAGCGTCCTACAATGAGCAGTTCTTC.

This chain uses TRBV2 with TRBJ2-1; the D gene is possibly TRBD2 (5 bases). CDR1 is SNHLY, CDR2 FYNNEI, per germline. There are 13 residues in the CDR3. V was shortened by 5 bases and J by 6 bases, with 11 bases between the two germline ends. The DNA of the CDR3 is TGTGCCAGCAGTAGCGGTTGGGGCAATGAGCAGTTCTTC. Encoded protein: CASSSGWGNEQFF. The full variable domain, in which reference TRBV2 and TRBJ2-1 provide the parts outside the CDR3, is EPEVTQTPSHQVTQMGQEVILRCVPISNHLYFYWYRQILGQKVEFLVSFYNNEISEKSEIFDDQFSVERPDGSNFTLKIRSTKLEDSAMYFCASSSGWGNEQFFGPGTRLTVL.

V gene TRBV11-3 combines with J gene TRBJ2-7; no firm D call. The V gene lost 5 bases and the J gene lost 3 bases, with 11 bases spanning the gap. In germline, CDR1 is SGHNT, CDR2 YENEEA. The CDR3 length is 13 residues. CDR3 sequence (DNA): TGTGCCAGCAGCATTGGGCCGTACTACGAGCAGTACTTC. This gives the protein CASSIGPYYEQYF.

CDR3 nucleotides: TGCGCCAGCGGGACTAGCGGGGGCACAGATACGCAGTATTTT. Translating gives CASGTSGGTDTQYF. V gene TRBV5-1 combines with J gene TRBJ2-3, with 13 bases fitting TRBD2. This CDR3 is built from 14 residues. With 7 bases clipped from V and 1 base from J, the junction kept 0 bases outside the gene matches. Germline values: CDR1 SGHRS, CDR2 YFSETQ.

This clone was observed at least ten times. V usage is TRBV18 and J usage is TRBJ1-5; D is unclear. V was cut by 5 bases and J by 0 bases, with 8 bases left in between. The length of the CDR3 is 14 residues. CDR1 is KGHSH and CDR2 is LQKENI in the germline V gene. DNA of the CDR3: TGTGCCAGCTCAGAGGCCTATAGCAATCAGCCCCAGCATTTT. Amino acid sequence: CASSEAYSNQPQHF.

This clone was detected only a few times. The V and J genes are TRBV20-1 and TRBJ1-2, with a weak D call TRBD1 (5 bases). V was trimmed by 6 bases and J by 8 bases, leaving 10 bases between them. CDR1 and CDR2 from the germline V gene are DFQATT and SNEGSKA (reference sequence). This CDR3 spans 10 amino acids. The DNA for the CDR3 is TGCAGTGCCCAGGGAAACGGCTACACCTTC. Its translation: CSAQGNGYTF.

V is TRBV2 and J is TRBJ2-5; 9 bases are a match to TRBD1. V shed 4 bases, J shed 1 base, and the junction held 1 base outside the gene matches. Germline loops: CDR1 SNHLY, CDR2 FYNNEI. This CDR3 spans 14 amino acids. The DNA of the CDR3 is TGTGCCAGCAGTGGGGGACAGGGCCAAGAGACCCAGTACTTC. Residues: CASSGGQGQETQYF. Based on the CDR3 plus reference TRBV2 and TRBJ2-5, the full variable domain is EPEVTQTPSHQVTQMGQEVILRCVPISNHLYFYWYRQILGQKVEFLVSFYNNEISEKSEIFDDQFSVERPDGSNFTLKIRSTKLEDSAMYFCASSGGQGQETQYFGPGTRLLVL.

This clone was found a few times. The chain joins TRBV27 to TRBJ2-3; 7 nucleotides align to TRBD2. Germline CDR1 is MNHEY and CDR2 is SMNVEV (reference sequence). The ends lost 5 bases at V and 6 bases at J; junction bases unmatched: 8. This CDR3 contains 14 residues. The chain's CDR3 is CASSMAGVGDTQYF. The CDR3 region has the DNA TGTGCCAGCAGTATGGCGGGAGTTGGGGATACGCAGTATTTT.

In this sample, this clone turned up once. The chain is built from TRBV5-6 and TRBJ2-5; TRBD1 agrees at 7 bases. Trimming at V came to 4 bases and at J to 2 bases, leaving 2 bases not matched to a gene. The CDR3 runs to 13 residues. Germline V gives CDR1 SGHDT, CDR2 YYEEEE. The CDR3 loop reads CASSRGQQETQYF. The DNA of the CDR3 is TGTGCCAGCAGCAGGGGACAGCAAGAGACCCAGTACTTC.

The chain joins TRBV19 to TRBJ2-7; 9 nucleotides align to TRBD2. The V segment lost 0 bases and the J segment 3 bases; nucleotides outside the gene matches: 3. There are 15 residues in the CDR3. Germline V lookup: CDR1 LNHDA, CDR2 SQIVND (reference sequence). CDR3 coding DNA: TGTGCCAGTAGTATAGAGCTAGCGGGATTCTACGAGCAGTACTTC. It codes for CASSIELAGFYEQYF. Based on the CDR3 plus reference TRBV19 and TRBJ2-7, the full variable domain is DGGITQSPKYLFRKEGQNVTLSCEQNLNHDAMYWYRQDPGQGLRLIYYSQIVNDFQKGDIAEGYSVSREKKESFPLTVTSAQKNPTAFYLCASSIELAGFYEQYFGPGTRLTVT.

The chain joins TRBV7-9 to TRBJ1-1; 7 bases match TRBD1. Trimming took 2 bases from V and 4 from J; bases not matched to a gene: 4. Germline V gene data show CDR1 as SEHNR and CDR2 as FQNEAQ (reference sequence). This CDR3 has 14 residues. The CDR3 reads CASSLFPGGTEAFF. In DNA form, the CDR3 reads TGTGCCAGCAGCTTATTCCCAGGGGGCACTGAAGCTTTCTTT.

The chain has TRBV6-1 and TRBJ2-1, with TRBD2 identical over 7 bases. The J segment lost 8 bases and the V segment lost 1 base, leaving 8 bases of the junction unmatched. The germline gives CDR1 MNHNS, CDR2 SASEGT. This CDR3 region has 15 residues. CDR3 nucleotide sequence: TGTGCCAGCAGTGAAGTGGCGGGAGTTAGCGATGAGCAGTTCTTC. It is translated as CASSEVAGVSDEQFF.

The chain uses TRBV2 and TRBJ2-2, with D perhaps matching TRBD1 (5 bases). V lost 8 bases and J lost 0, with 16 bases in between. Germline V gene sequence: CDR1 SNHLY, CDR2 FYNNEI. This CDR3 has 16 amino acids. The chain's CDR3 is CASWGSTGTNTGELFF. CDR3 nucleotide sequence: TGTGCCAGCTGGGGCAGTACCGGTACGAACACCGGGGAGCTGTTTTTT.

The J gene is TRBJ2-1, the V gene TRBV5-1, with a weak D call TRBD2 (5 bases). CDR3 size: 14 residues. V was pared by 4 bases and J by 9 bases, with 17 bases between. Germline CDR1 SGHRS, CDR2 YFSETQ. The DNA for the CDR3 is TGCGCCAGCAGCCTTTTGGACGGCGGAGGTGAGCAGTTCTTC. Translating gives CASSLLDGGGEQFF.

This clone is a singleton in its sample. The chain couples TRBV5-1 to TRBJ2-7; D remains unclear. The germline V and J ends were trimmed by 0 bases and 0 bases, with 13 bases remaining between them. The CDR3 is 16 residues long. Germline V CDR1 and CDR2: SGHRS, YFSETQ. In nucleotides, the CDR3 is TGCGCCAGCAGCTTGGCCTATGGGTTTAGCTCCTACGAGCAGTACTTC. Its protein product is CASSLAYGFSSYEQYF.

The CDR3 region has the DNA TGTGCCAGCAGAGACAGCGGCTATGGCTACACCTTC. Protein product: CASRDSGYGYTF. The chain combines TRBV28 with TRBJ1-2; weak D call: TRBD1 (5 bases). V lost 6 bases and J 4 bases, leaving 9 bases between the germline ends. The germline V gene encodes CDR1 MDHEN and CDR2 SYDVKM. The length of the CDR3 is 12 residues.

The rearrangement uses TRBV6-1 and TRBJ2-5, with D perhaps matching TRBD2 (5 bases). The CDR3 length is 13 residues. Trimming shortened V by 4 bases and J by 4 bases, and 10 bases separated the two germline ends. Germline V CDR1 and CDR2: MNHNS, SASEGT. CDR3 loop: CASSGLGLETQYF. CDR3 DNA sequence: TGTGCCAGCAGTGGCCTCGGACTAGAGACCCAGTACTTC.

This rearrangement joins TRBV28 to TRBJ2-7; tentatively, D is TRBD2 (6 bases). The CDR3 is 15 residues long. V lost 6 bases and J lost 3, with 18 bases in between. CDR1 and CDR2 (germline): MDHEN, SYDVKM. The CDR3 region has the DNA TGTGCCAGCAGGGTTGGTGGGGGGTCCCACTACGAGCAGTACTTC. Its translation: CASRVGGGSHYEQYF. Looking up the rest from reference TRBV28 and TRBJ2-7 gives the full variable domain: DVKVTQSSRYLVKRTGEKVFLECVQDMDHENMFWYRQDPGLGLRLIYFSYDVKMKEKGDIPEGYSVSREKKERFSLILESASTNQTSMYLCASRVGGGSHYEQYFGPGTRLTVT.

The chain has TRBV5-8 and TRBJ2-7; D is possibly TRBD2 (7 bases). Trimming cost V 4 bases and J 6 bases, with 20 bases left between them. The germline V gene encodes CDR1 SGHTS and CDR2 YDEGEE. The CDR3 length is 15 residues. CDR3 loop: CASSQGEGEYAEQYF. CDR3 DNA: TGTGCCAGCAGCCAAGGGGAGGGGGAATACGCCGAGCAGTACTTC. The whole variable domain, remainder taken from reference TRBV5-8 and TRBJ2-7, is EAGVTQSPTHLIKTRGQQATLRCSPISGHTSVYWYQQALGLGLQFLLWYDEGEERNRGNFPPRFSGRQFPNYSSELNVNALELEDSALYLCASSQGEGEYAEQYFGPGTRLTVT.

The rearrangement uses TRBV7-9 and TRBJ2-1; 11 bases match TRBD2. Germline V lookup: CDR1 SEHNR, CDR2 FQNEAQ (reference sequence). After removal of 3 bases from V and 6 bases from J, the junction contained 10 bases not matched to a gene. The CDR3 is 17 amino acids. The CDR3 spells CASSLPIRLAGSNEQFF. For the CDR3, the DNA is TGTGCCAGCAGCTTGCCGATACGACTAGCGGGGTCCAATGAGCAGTTCTTC.

The chain combines TRBV5-1 with TRBJ2-3; no definite D call. Germline-derived CDR1 and CDR2 are SGHRS and YFSETQ. The V and J ends lost 0 bases and 2 bases respectively, with 7 bases between them. The CDR3 loop spans 14 amino acids. The DNA for the CDR3 is TGCGCCAGCAGCTTGGCCCAGCTCACAGATACGCAGTATTTT. This codes for CASSLAQLTDTQYF.

This rearrangement joins TRBV7-9 to TRBJ2-3, with 8 bases identical to TRBD1. Germline trimming cut 5 bases from V and 5 bases from J; bases unmatched to any gene: 6. The CDR3 consists of 14 residues. Germline-derived CDR1 and CDR2 are SEHNR and FQNEAQ (reference sequence). CDR3 nucleotides: TGTGCCAGCAGCACGACAGGGGCCGGAGATACGCAGTATTTT. Its translation: CASSTTGAGDTQYF.

This clone showed up just once. This chain joins TRBV9 and TRBJ1-4; possible D gene TRBD1, 6 bases. Germline lookup yields CDR1 SGDLS and CDR2 YYNGEE. V gave up 3 bases and J gave up 0 bases, with 15 bases separating them. The CDR3 contains 17 residues. This CDR3 is CASSASGQIATNEKLFF. CDR3 coding DNA: TGTGCCAGCAGCGCCTCCGGACAGATTGCAACTAATGAAAAACTGTTTTTT. The whole variable domain, filled in from reference TRBV9 and TRBJ1-4, reads DSGVTQTPKHLITATGQRVTLRCSPRSGDLSVYWYQQSLDQGLQFLIQYYNGEERAKGNILERFSAQQFPDLHSELNLSSLELGDSALYFCASSASGQIATNEKLFFGSGTQLSVL.